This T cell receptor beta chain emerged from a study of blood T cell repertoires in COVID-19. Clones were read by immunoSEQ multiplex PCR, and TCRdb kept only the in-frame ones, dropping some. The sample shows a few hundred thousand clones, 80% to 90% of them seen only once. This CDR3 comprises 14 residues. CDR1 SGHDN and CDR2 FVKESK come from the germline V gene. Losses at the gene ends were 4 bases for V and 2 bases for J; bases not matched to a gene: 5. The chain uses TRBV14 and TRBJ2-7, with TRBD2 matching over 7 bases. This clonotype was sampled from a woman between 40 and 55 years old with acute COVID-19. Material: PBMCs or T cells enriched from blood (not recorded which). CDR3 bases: TGTGCCAGCAGCCCCCCGGGGAGGGCCTACGAGCAGTACTTC. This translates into CASSPPGRAYEQYF.